This T cell receptor beta chain appears in the sequencing data of a study of cytomegalovirus exposure and HLA in healthy donors. Primers for the PCR totalled 60 Vbeta and 13 Jbeta. The protocol was immunoSEQ multiplex PCR, while the TCRdb copy is restricted to in-frame clones and leaves out a portion. The sample carries roughly 93,000 clones, more than 60% recorded once. Study findings and constraints: In a later analysis, V- and J-gene trimming of beta chains associated with a DCLRE1C missense variant, replicated independently. With further analysis later on, most CMV-associated TCR beta chains appeared HLA-restricted. Segments of the TCR beta V type were, in most cases, productive about 87% or about 30% of the time in an earlier analysis.

As regards this clone: Antigen: not known.

Germline trimming cut 1 base from V and 7 bases from J; bases unmatched to any gene: 5. From germline, CDR1 is SQVTM and CDR2 ANQGSEA. This CDR3 is 14 amino acids long. The sequenced sample consisted of PBMCs. This clonotype was obtained from a young man in good health and CMV-seropositive. The chain uses TRBV29-1 and TRBJ2-1; 9 nucleotides align to TRBD2. As DNA, the CDR3 is TGCAGCGTTGAAGGGTTAGCGGGGGTGAATGAGCAGTTCTTC. This translates into CSVEGLAGVNEQFF.